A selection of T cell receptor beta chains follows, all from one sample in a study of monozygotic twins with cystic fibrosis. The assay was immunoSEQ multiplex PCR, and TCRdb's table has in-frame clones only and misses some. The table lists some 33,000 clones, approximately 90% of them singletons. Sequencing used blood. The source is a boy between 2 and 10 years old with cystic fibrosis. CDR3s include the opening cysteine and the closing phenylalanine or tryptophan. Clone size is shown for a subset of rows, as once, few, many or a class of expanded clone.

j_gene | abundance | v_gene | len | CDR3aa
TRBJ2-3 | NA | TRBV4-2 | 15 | CASSQEVSYGDTQYF
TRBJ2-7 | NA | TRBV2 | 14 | CASTEVTEGYEQYF
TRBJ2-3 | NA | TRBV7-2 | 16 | CASSLWGGAGTDTQYF
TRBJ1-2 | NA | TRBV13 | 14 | CASSSQGGAYGYTF
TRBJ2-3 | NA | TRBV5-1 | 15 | CASSLSPASTDTQYF
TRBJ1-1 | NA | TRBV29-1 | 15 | CSVVGALVMNTEAFF
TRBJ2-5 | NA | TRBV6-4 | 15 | CASSETPGGQETQYF
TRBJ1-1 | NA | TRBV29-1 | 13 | CSVQRQTDTEAFF
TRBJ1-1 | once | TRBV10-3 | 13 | CAIKGLGNTEAFF
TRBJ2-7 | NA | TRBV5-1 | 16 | CASSLAFLGRPYEQYF
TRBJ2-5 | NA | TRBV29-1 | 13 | CSEATSGSETQYF
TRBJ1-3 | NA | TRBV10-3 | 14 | CAISGHSSGNTIYF
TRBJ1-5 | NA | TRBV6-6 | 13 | CASSTGPNQPQHF
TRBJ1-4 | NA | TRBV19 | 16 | CASSSEQGATNEKLFF
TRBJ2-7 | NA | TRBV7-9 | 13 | CASSLGGSDEQYF
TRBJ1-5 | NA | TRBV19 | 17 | CASSTLRGGGSNQPQHF
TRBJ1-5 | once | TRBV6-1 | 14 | CASTVALRSQPQHF
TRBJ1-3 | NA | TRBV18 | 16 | CASSPSGLRGGNTIYF
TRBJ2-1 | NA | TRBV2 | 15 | CASSDRGSLYNEQFF
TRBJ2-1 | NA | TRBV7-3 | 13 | CASSWKGAGEQFF
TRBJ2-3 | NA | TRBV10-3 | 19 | CAILKDRAASSEATDTQYF
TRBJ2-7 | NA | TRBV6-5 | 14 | CASSLQGARYEQYF
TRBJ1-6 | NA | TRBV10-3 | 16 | CAISAGWGDVASPLHF
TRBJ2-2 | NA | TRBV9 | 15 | CASSVGDANTGELFF
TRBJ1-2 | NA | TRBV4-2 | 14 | CASSQDLAGEGYTF
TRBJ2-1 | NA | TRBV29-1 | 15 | CSVGLQGARIGEQFF
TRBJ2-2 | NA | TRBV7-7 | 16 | CASSLAQGRNTGELFF
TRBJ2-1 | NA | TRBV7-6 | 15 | CASSRLANEYNEQFF
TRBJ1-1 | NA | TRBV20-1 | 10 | CSASGAEAFF
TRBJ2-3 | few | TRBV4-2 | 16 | CASSLGLQGGYDTQYF
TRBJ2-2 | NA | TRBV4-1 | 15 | CASAPGPWFAGELFF
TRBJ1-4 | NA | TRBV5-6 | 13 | CASSLGFNEKLFF
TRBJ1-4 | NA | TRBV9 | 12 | CASSSGGEKLFF
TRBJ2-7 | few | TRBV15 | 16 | CATSRPPASGTYEQYF